The entry that follows covers one TCR beta chain sequence. CDR3 length equals 15 residues. Losses at the gene ends were 2 bases for V and 4 bases for J; bases not matched to a gene: 5. CDR1 is MNHEY and CDR2 is SVGAGI in the germline V gene. The entry originates in a study of T cell changes during pregnancy in multiple sclerosis. Data came from immunoSEQ multiplex PCR; TCRdb stores just in-frame clones and leaves some out. The sample shows 90,000 or so clones, 80% to 95% of them seen only once. The rearrangement links TRBV6-5 to TRBJ1-5, with 7 bases that match TRBD1. Source: peripheral blood, taken before pregnancy. This TCR was recovered from a female donor with multiple sclerosis, enrolled in a pregnancy study. The CDR3 sequence: CASSYDRDLNQPQHF. The CDR3 coding sequence is TGTGCCAGCAGTTACGACAGGGATTTAAATCAGCCCCAGCATTTT.